The 2 T cell receptor beta chains below were found in one sample sequenced in a study of T cell changes during pregnancy in multiple sclerosis. Profiling relied on immunoSEQ multiplex PCR, and the TCRdb table lists in-frame clones only, not all of them. The sample lists fewer than 60,000 clones, approximately 90% seen once, with 1.3% in the top ten. The starting material was peripheral blood, obtained in the second trimester of pregnancy. These receptors were obtained from a female donor with multiple sclerosis, enrolled in a pregnancy study.

The CDR3 DNA reads as TGTGCCAGCAGCCGAGACAGGGTTGGGAGCAATCAGCCCCAGCATTTT. This sequence encodes CASSRDRVGSNQPQHF. The chain employs TRBV2 and TRBJ1-5; 7 positions agree with TRBD1. Germline trimming cut 6 bases from V and 1 base from J; bases unmatched to any gene: 9. The CDR3 contains 16 residues. Germline CDR1 is SNHLY and CDR2 is FYNNEI.

This clone was found once. Other nucleotide sequences from this sample produce the same CDR3. J is TRBJ2-3 and V is TRBV7-3, with 7 bases that match TRBD2. CDR1 is SGHTA, CDR2 FQGTGA, per germline. J gave up 3 bases and V 1 base, and 1 base lay outside the gene matches. The CDR3 loop spans 14 amino acids. The CDR3 bases are TGTGCCAGCAGCTTAAGGGGGGGTACAGATACGCAGTATTTT. It codes for CASSLRGGTDTQYF.